This TCR beta chain was sequenced during a study of blood T cell repertoires in COVID-19. Whole-study context: PBMCs, B-cell-depleted T cells, or T cells were the source of the cDNA or gDNA that made up the material.

Recovered participants had two consecutive negative NP/OP PCR tests, healthcare professional clearance, or symptom resolution. Repertoires were generated with immunoSEQ multiplex PCR, while TCRdb's copy carries only in-frame clones and drops some. The repertoire includes hundreds of thousands of clones, about 87% of them detected once, and about 1.6% sits in the top ten. CDR1 SGHVS and CDR2 FQNEAQ come from the germline V gene. The CDR3 contains 16 residues. V shed 4 bases and J shed 2 bases, with 15 bases lying between them. The TCR originated in a woman in her 50s who had recovered from COVID-19. The chain is built from TRBV7-8 and TRBJ2-1; the D gene is possibly TRBD2 (5 bases). The sequencing input was PBMCs or T cells enriched from blood (not recorded which). CDR3 in DNA: TGTGCCAGCAGCTCGTGGACTGAGACAACCTACAATGAGCAGTTCTTC. It codes for CASSSWTETTYNEQFF. Filled out from reference TRBV7-8 and TRBJ2-1, the complete variable domain reads GAGVSQSPRYKVAKRGQDVALRCDPISGHVSLFWYQQALGQGPEFLTYFQNEAQLDKSGLPSDRFFAERPEGSVSTLKIQRTQQEDSAVYLCASSSWTETTYNEQFFGPGTRLTVL.